This passage covers 4 T cell receptor beta chains from one sample sequenced in a study of early T cells in non-severe SARS-CoV-2 infection (dated by TCRdb to the early 2020s). The library came from 5' RACE. The instrument was a NextSeq 500. Clones were called with MiXCR by TCRdb after fastp trimmed the public reads at Q25, and only in-frame beta chains were retained. Merged by CDR3 protein, the rows form single entries marked with the most common genes and DNA. The sample includes roughly 65,000 distinct CDR3 sequences, with 11% observed a single time. 6.4% of the sample goes to the ten largest clones. Material for sequencing was whole blood. Receptor source: an adult who was a healthcare worker with PCR-confirmed SARS-CoV-2 infection or an uninfected control (not recorded which).

This clonotype has a count of ten or more. The V and J genes are TRBV3-1 and TRBJ2-1, with 12 bases matching TRBD2. CDR1 is LGHDT, CDR2 YNNKEL, per germline (reference sequence). The CDR3 has 16 residues. V was clipped by 3 bases and J by 7 bases; unmatched bases: 7. The CDR3 bases are TGTGCCAGCAGCCACCTAGCGGGAGGGTCCCCGAATGAGCAGTTCTTC. It specifies CASSHLAGGSPNEQFF.

The chain employs TRBV5-4 and TRBJ2-1, with D possibly called TRBD1 or TRBD2 (5 bases each). In germline, CDR1 is SGHNT, CDR2 YYREEE (reference sequence). The CDR3 contains 16 residues. The V end was cut by 3 bases, the J end by 7 bases, with 20 bases between. The CDR3: CASSSRDGEPGNEQFF. CDR3 bases: TGTGCCAGCAGCTCCCGGGACGGAGAACCCGGTAATGAGCAGTTCTTC.

This clonotype was detected a few times. The rearrangement uses TRBV6-2 or TRBV6-3 and TRBJ2-7; D uncertain. CDR1 and CDR2 from the germline V gene are MNHEY and SVGEGT. V was shortened by 8 bases and J by 3 bases, with 20 bases between the two germline ends. The CDR3 has 15 residues. Written as DNA, the CDR3 is TGTGCCAGCGTCCACCGAGGTAGGAATTTCTACGAGCAGTACTTC. Its translation: CASVHRGRNFYEQYF.

The gene calls are TRBV28 and TRBJ2-7; D call uncertain. The ends were cut back, 4 bases at V and 3 bases at J, with 7 bases in the middle. From germline, CDR1 is MDHEN and CDR2 SYDVKM. The CDR3 loop spans 12 amino acids. The CDR3 protein is CASSSGIYEQYF. The CDR3 nucleotides are TGTGCCAGCAGTTCGGGCATCTACGAGCAGTACTTC.